Below are 28 T cell receptor beta chains sequenced from a single sample in a study of cytomegalovirus exposure and HLA in healthy donors. A multiplex PCR was run with 60 Vbeta primers and 13 Jbeta primers. Sequencing used immunoSEQ multiplex PCR; TCRdb keeps in-frame clones, though not all of them. The table has some 100,000 clones, approximately 73% seen once; the top ten hold under 4.5%. The source material was PBMCs. These receptors were taken from a woman aged 50 to 65 in good health and CMV-seropositive.

This clone showed up just a few times. The chain carries TRBV13 and TRBJ2-2; a possible D gene is TRBD2 (5 bases). The CDR3 sequence is 14 residues long. V was trimmed by 3 bases and J by 5 bases, leaving 10 bases between them. Germline V gene sequence: CDR1 PRHDT, CDR2 FYEKMQ (reference sequence). CDR3 sequence (DNA): TGTGCCAGCAGCTTGGGCCGAGGGACCGGGGAGCTGTTTTTT. Amino acids: CASSLGRGTGELFF. Full variable domain (missing parts from reference TRBV13 and TRBJ2-2): AAGVIQSPRHLIKEKRETATLKCYPIPRHDTVYWYQQGPGQDPQFLISFYEKMQSDKGSIPDRFSAQQFSDYHSELNMSSLELGDSALYFCASSLGRGTGELFFGEGSRLTVL.

In this sample, this clone turned up once. The chain uses TRBV9 and TRBJ1-1; maybe TRBD1 (6 bases). Trimming took 3 bases from V and 4 from J, leaving 10 bases between them. CDR3 length: 13 residues. In germline, CDR1 is SGDLS, CDR2 YYNGEE. The CDR3 DNA is TGTGCCAGCAGCGAACAACAGGGCACTGAAGCTTTCTTT. Protein sequence: CASSEQQGTEAFF.

The chain carries TRBV15 and TRBJ1-1; D unclear. Germline values: CDR1 LNHNV, CDR2 YYDKDF (reference sequence). Trimming took off 6 bases at V and 1 base at J, with 9 bases between the two ends. The CDR3 consists of 13 residues. CDR3 sequence (DNA): TGTGCCACCAGGAGGGCCGGGAACACTGAAGCTTTCTTT. Its protein is CATRRAGNTEAFF.

The V gene is TRBV2, the J gene TRBJ1-5; D remains unclear. Germline CDR1 SNHLY, CDR2 FYNNEI. The CDR3 totals 15 residues. The V and J ends lost 2 bases and 3 bases respectively, with 11 bases between them. The CDR3 DNA sequence: TGTGCCAGCAGTGAATGGGCAGATAACAATCAGCCCCAGCATTTT. Protein: CASSEWADNNQPQHF. Variable domain in full (rest from reference TRBV2 and TRBJ1-5): EPEVTQTPSHQVTQMGQEVILRCVPISNHLYFYWYRQILGQKVEFLVSFYNNEISEKSEIFDDQFSVERPDGSNFTLKIRSTKLEDSAMYFCASSEWADNNQPQHFGDGTRLSIL.

The chain uses TRBV18 and TRBJ2-7, with TRBD2 as a possible D gene (5 bases). Germline V gene sequence: CDR1 KGHSH, CDR2 LQKENI. The CDR3 runs to 13 residues. V was shortened by 3 bases and J by 2 bases, with 8 bases between the two germline ends. The CDR3 protein is CASSPREPYEQYF. DNA for the CDR3: TGTGCCAGCTCACCCCGGGAACCCTACGAGCAGTACTTC.

With respect to this clone: This sample includes further DNA sequences coding for the same CDR3. The gene calls are TRBV5-1 and TRBJ1-1; 8 bases line up with TRBD1. V shed 5 bases, J shed 4 bases, and the junction held 4 bases outside the gene matches. Germline V gives CDR1 SGHRS, CDR2 YFSETQ. The CDR3 spans 13 residues. CDR3 bases: TGCGCCAGCAGAAACACAGGGGGCACTGAAGCTTTCTTT. Translated, it gives CASRNTGGTEAFF.

The V gene is TRBV5-1, the J gene TRBJ1-1; TRBD1 matches 10 bases. The trim removed 4 bases at V and 8 bases at J, leaving 14 bases unmatched. Germline lookup yields CDR1 SGHRS and CDR2 YFSETQ. The length of the CDR3 is 16 residues. The CDR3 reads CASSPQPGQGNLEAFF. The CDR3 nucleotides read TGCGCCAGCAGCCCCCAACCGGGACAGGGGAACTTGGAAGCTTTCTTT.

This clone has only one observation. The chain uses TRBV10-1 and TRBJ2-7; TRBD2 aligns across 9 bases. The junction had 3 bases not matched to a gene; V was cut back by 4 bases and J by 5 bases. The germline V gene has CDR1 WNHNN and CDR2 SYGVQD (reference sequence). The CDR3 contains 13 residues. CDR3 DNA: TGCGCCAGCAGTGCGGCTAGCGGGGACGAGCAGTACTTC. Its protein is CASSAASGDEQYF.

The chain recombines TRBV19 with TRBJ2-3; 7 bases match TRBD2. After removal of 2 bases from V and 8 bases from J, the junction contained 10 bases not matched to a gene. Germline loops: CDR1 LNHDA, CDR2 SQIVND (reference sequence). The CDR3 length is 15 residues. This CDR3 is CASSIRSTSSGTQYF. CDR3 nucleotides: TGTGCCAGTAGTATAAGGTCGACTAGCTCGGGTACGCAGTATTTT. The whole variable domain, filled in from reference TRBV19 and TRBJ2-3, reads DGGITQSPKYLFRKEGQNVTLSCEQNLNHDAMYWYRQDPGQGLRLIYYSQIVNDFQKGDIAEGYSVSREKKESFPLTVTSAQKNPTAFYLCASSIRSTSSGTQYFGPGTRLTVL.

V gene TRBV13 combines with J gene TRBJ2-4, with TRBD2 identical over 11 bases. Per the germline V gene, CDR1 is PRHDT and CDR2 is FYEKMQ (reference sequence). This CDR3 has 14 residues. Unmatched junction bases numbered 1, after V lost 3 bases and J lost 6 bases. CDR3 sequence (DNA): TGTGCCAGCAGCTTGGGGACTAGCGGAAACATTCAGTACTTC. It translates to CASSLGTSGNIQYF. Variable domain in full (rest from reference TRBV13 and TRBJ2-4): AAGVIQSPRHLIKEKRETATLKCYPIPRHDTVYWYQQGPGQDPQFLISFYEKMQSDKGSIPDRFSAQQFSDYHSELNMSSLELGDSALYFCASSLGTSGNIQYFGAGTRLSVL.

This sequence joins TRBV19 and TRBJ1-2; the match to TRBD1 covers 7 bases. Germline CDR1 is LNHDA and CDR2 is SQIVND (reference sequence). The J segment lost 8 bases and the V segment lost 6 bases, leaving 9 bases of the junction unmatched. There are 13 residues in the CDR3. The CDR3, as DNA: TGTGCCAGTAGCCATCGACAGGGACGCGGCTACACCTTC. Protein product: CASSHRQGRGYTF.

Note on this clone: One junction end disagrees with the germline gene, perhaps due to a read error. The chain recombines TRBV7-7 with TRBJ2-1, with 12 bases matching TRBD2. The CDR3 totals 15 residues. Looked up from germline, CDR1 is SSHAT and CDR2 is FNYEAQ (reference sequence). The CDR3 DNA reads TGTGCTAGCAGCCCAGGGACTAGCGGGTACAATGAGCAGTTCTTC. The encoded protein is CASSPGTSGYNEQFF.

The rearrangement uses TRBV29-1 and TRBJ1-3; the D gene is possibly TRBD1 (5 bases). The V gene lost 4 bases and the J gene lost 0 bases, with 7 bases spanning the gap. The CDR3 is made up of 13 amino acids. Per germline, CDR1 SQVTM and CDR2 ANQGSEA. The CDR3 reads CSVADNSGNTIYF. The CDR3 DNA sequence: TGCAGCGTTGCGGACAACTCTGGAAACACCATATATTTT.

V and J are TRBV6-5 and TRBJ2-7; 7 bases are shared with TRBD1. Germline V gives CDR1 MNHEY, CDR2 SVGAGI. The CDR3 runs 14 residues. J gave up 2 bases and V 2 bases, and 3 bases lay outside the gene matches. CDR3 region: CASSYGTATYEQYF. The CDR3 region has the DNA TGTGCCAGCAGTTACGGGACAGCTACCTACGAGCAGTACTTC.

CDR3 DNA sequence: TGTGCCAGCAGAGAGGACAGGGCGAAACTGTTTTTT. It encodes CASREDRAKLFF. This chain links TRBV2 with TRBJ1-4, with TRBD1 matching over 8 bases. Germline trimming cut 6 bases from V and 11 bases from J; bases unmatched to any gene: 5. Germline V CDR1 and CDR2: SNHLY, FYNNEI. The CDR3 has 12 residues.

This chain joins TRBV5-1 and TRBJ2-5; 8 bases match TRBD1. CDR3 length: 15 residues. Trimming removed 3 bases from V and 5 bases from J; junction bases left unmatched: 9. Germline V CDR1 and CDR2: SGHRS, YFSETQ. This CDR3 is CASSSMTGAGETQYF. CDR3 nucleotide sequence: TGCGCCAGCAGCTCCATGACAGGGGCAGGCGAGACCCAGTACTTC.

This chain connects TRBV28 to TRBJ1-2; possibly TRBD1 for D (6 bases). CDR3 length: 14 residues. The germline gives CDR1 MDHEN, CDR2 SYDVKM. V was shortened by 4 bases and J by 4 bases, with 13 bases between the two germline ends. CDR3 DNA: TGTGCCAGCAGTTCCCTAACAGGGAGCTATGGCTACACCTTC. It yields the protein CASSSLTGSYGYTF.

The rearrangement joins TRBV27 to TRBJ2-3; D possibly corresponds to TRBD2 (6 bases). The CDR3 runs to 13 residues. CDR1 is MNHEY, CDR2 SMNVEV, per germline (reference sequence). Trimming took 6 bases from V and 4 from J, leaving 11 bases between them. The CDR3 reads CASSPTRPDTQYF. The CDR3, as DNA: TGTGCCAGCAGCCCGACTAGGCCAGATACGCAGTATTTT.

The chain has TRBV13 and TRBJ2-1; 8 bases are a match to TRBD2. The CDR3 contains 17 residues. Trimming removed 0 bases from V and 7 bases from J; junction bases left unmatched: 11. Germline CDR1 and CDR2: PRHDT and FYEKMQ (reference sequence). The CDR3 nucleotides are TGTGCCAGCAGCTTAGGCCGCGGCGGGGGGAGATGGAATGAGCAGTTCTTC. Protein sequence: CASSLGRGGGRWNEQFF.

The chain recombines TRBV29-1 with TRBJ2-1, with TRBD2 identical over 9 bases. J gave up 4 bases and V 1 base, and 8 bases lay outside the gene matches. The CDR3 consists of 16 residues. Per the germline V gene, CDR1 is SQVTM and CDR2 is ANQGSEA. The CDR3 protein is CSVEVALAGEYNEQFF. The CDR3 nucleotides read TGCAGCGTTGAAGTGGCCTTAGCGGGGGAATACAATGAGCAGTTCTTC.

This sequence joins TRBV11-2 and TRBJ2-5; D may be TRBD1 (6 bases). The J call may be in error: the DNA end matches TRBJ2-7 better. The CDR3 is made up of 16 amino acids. Germline V gene data show CDR1 as SGHAT and CDR2 as FQNNGV. For the CDR3, the DNA is TGTGCCAGCAGCCCCATAAACAGGGTTGGAGACTACGAGCAGTACTTC. This encodes CASSPINRVGDYEQYF.

The rearrangement joins TRBV7-3 to TRBJ1-1; D unresolved. Germline V lookup: CDR1 SGHTA, CDR2 FQGTGA. Trimming took off 2 bases at V and 5 bases at J, with 6 bases between the two ends. The CDR3 totals 12 residues. The CDR3 spells CASSLGRTEAFF. The CDR3 DNA reads TGTGCCAGCAGCTTAGGGAGGACTGAAGCTTTCTTT.

This clone occurred a few times. The V gene is TRBV7-2, the J gene TRBJ2-7, with TRBD2 matching over 13 bases. The CDR3 is made up of 14 amino acids. V lost 6 bases, J lost 7 bases, and 6 bases stayed unmatched. Germline V CDR1 and CDR2: SGHTA, FQGNSA. DNA for the CDR3: TGTGCCAGCAGGCCCCGGACTAGCGGGGGAGAGCAGTACTTC. Protein: CASRPRTSGGEQYF.

The chain recombines TRBV5-1 with TRBJ2-3; no reliable D call. Per germline, CDR1 SGHRS and CDR2 YFSETQ. The length of the CDR3 is 11 residues. The V end was cut by 3 bases, the J end by 7 bases, with 6 bases between. CDR3 sequence reads: CASSSSHTQYF. As DNA, the CDR3 is TGCGCCAGCAGCTCCTCCCATACGCAGTATTTT.

The chain combines TRBV7-9 with TRBJ1-2, with D possibly being TRBD1 (6 bases). This CDR3 is 12 amino acids long. Per germline, CDR1 SEHNR and CDR2 FQNEAQ (reference sequence). Deletions cut 4 bases from V and 7 bases from J, with 10 bases between. CDR3 DNA: TGTGCCAGCAGCTCCGGGGGGCTTGGCTACACCTTC. Protein product: CASSSGGLGYTF.

This clone was found once. The V and J genes are TRBV10-3 and TRBJ2-7; a possible D gene is TRBD2 (5 bases). Per the germline V gene, CDR1 is ENHRY and CDR2 is SYGVKD. The CDR3 is 14 amino acids. V lost 3 bases to trimming and J lost 5 bases, with 14 bases between them. The CDR3 DNA sequence: TGTGCCATCAGTGAAGGGTCTACGAGGGACGAGCAGTACTTC. Amino acid sequence: CAISEGSTRDEQYF.

This clone has more than one count but fewer than ten. The chain recombines TRBV7-9 with TRBJ1-1; 7 bases match TRBD1. This CDR3 has 15 residues. CDR1 SEHNR and CDR2 FQNEAQ come from the germline V gene (reference sequence). After removal of 2 bases from V and 1 base from J, the junction contained 4 bases not matched to a gene. The CDR3 DNA reads as TGTGCCAGCAGCTTAACAGGGGCGGGGAACACTGAAGCTTTCTTT. Its protein is CASSLTGAGNTEAFF.

This clone was seen once. The chain joins TRBV5-1 to TRBJ2-3; 7 nucleotides line up with TRBD1. The germline V gene has CDR1 SGHRS and CDR2 YFSETQ. The V and J ends lost 3 bases and 0 bases, in that order; junction bases with no gene match: 7. The CDR3 runs to 16 residues. The CDR3 nucleotides are TGCGCCAGCAGCTCGTTCGCGACAGGGAGCACAGATACGCAGTATTTT. Protein: CASSSFATGSTDTQYF.